The T cell receptor beta chain under discussion was sequenced for a study of OX40 agonist ivuxolimab in advanced cancers. The data were produced by immunoSEQ multiplex PCR, yet TCRdb's version contains in-frame clones alone and is incomplete. The repertoire has some 130,000 clones, around 93% of them found once; the top ten carry approximately 0.99%. Per germline, CDR1 SGDLS and CDR2 YYNGEE. The CDR3 is 15 residues long. This chain links TRBV9 with TRBJ2-5; 7 bases are a match to TRBD1. The DNA end is a closer match to TRBJ2-7, so the J assignment may be wrong. This material consisted of CD4+ or CD8+ T cells sorted from blood, taken in a trial of the OX40 agonist ivuxolimab. This clonotype was obtained from an adult with an advanced solid tumor such as melanoma, head and neck, liver or kidney cancer. The CDR3 region is CASSVAQGVVHEQYF. The CDR3, as DNA: TGTGCCAGCAGCGTAGCTCAGGGGGTTGTCCACGAGCAGTACTTC.